This passage covers 14 T cell receptor beta chains from one sample sequenced in a study of T cell responses to AZD1222 COVID-19 vaccine. The protocol was immunoSEQ multiplex PCR, while the TCRdb copy is restricted to in-frame clones and leaves out a portion. Among about 180,000 clones listed, about 90% were seen once. Sequencing was performed on peripheral blood, taken on day 0 of AZD1222 vaccination. The receptors were sampled from an adult in good health.

This sequence joins TRBV6-2 or TRBV6-3 and TRBJ1-6, with TRBD1 identical over 9 bases. The CDR3 is made up of 13 amino acids. The germline V gene encodes CDR1 MNHEY and CDR2 SVGEGT. The V and J ends lost 4 bases and 8 bases, in that order; junction bases with no gene match: 0. CDR3 coding DNA: TGTGCCAGCAGTTGGGACAGGGATTCACCCCTCCACTTT. This translates into CASSWDRDSPLHF.

The chain couples TRBV9 to TRBJ2-6; D tentatively reads TRBD1 or TRBD2 (5 bases each). The CDR3 loop spans 15 amino acids. CDR1 SGDLS and CDR2 YYNGEE come from the germline V gene. V was shortened by 7 bases and J by 0 bases, with 11 bases between the two germline ends. The CDR3 coding sequence is TGTGCCAGCCGGGGCACGGGCTCTGGGGCCAACGTCCTGACTTTC. Encoded protein: CASRGTGSGANVLTF.

The gene calls are TRBV19 and TRBJ2-7; 7 bases match TRBD1. CDR1 LNHDA and CDR2 SQIVND come from the germline V gene (reference sequence). After removal of 3 bases from V and 2 bases from J, the junction contained 1 base not matched to a gene. The CDR3 has 13 residues. DNA of the CDR3: TGTGCCAGTAGTATCAGGGGGACCTACGAGCAGTACTTC. It specifies CASSIRGTYEQYF.

The chain employs TRBV11-2 and TRBJ2-5; weak D call: TRBD2 (5 bases). Germline V CDR1 and CDR2: SGHAT, FQNNGV. The CDR3 is made up of 15 amino acids. V gave up 1 base and J gave up 1 base, with 10 bases separating them. The CDR3 nucleotides read TGTGCCAGCAGCTTAGGGGCTAGCAGCCAAGAGACCCAGTACTTC. It translates to CASSLGASSQETQYF.

The V gene is TRBV19, the J gene TRBJ1-6, with 7 positions matching TRBD1. There are 15 residues in the CDR3. J gave up 10 bases and V 3 bases, and 9 bases lay outside the gene matches. The germline CDR1 and CDR2 sequences are LNHDA and SQIVND (reference sequence). The CDR3 sequence is CASSMVRGEGSPLHF. The CDR3 DNA sequence: TGTGCCAGTAGTATGGTCAGGGGGGAAGGCTCACCCCTCCACTTT. The full variable domain, completed using reference TRBV19 and TRBJ1-6, is DGGITQSPKYLFRKEGQNVTLSCEQNLNHDAMYWYRQDPGQGLRLIYYSQIVNDFQKGDIAEGYSVSREKKESFPLTVTSAQKNPTAFYLCASSMVRGEGSPLHFGNGTRLTVT.

The V gene is TRBV7-8, the J gene TRBJ1-5; possibly TRBD1 for D (5 bases). Germline V gene data show CDR1 as SGHVS and CDR2 as FQNEAQ. The V gene lost 0 bases and the J gene lost 6 bases, with 15 bases spanning the gap. The CDR3 totals 16 residues. The DNA for the CDR3 is TGTGCCAGCAGCTTAGCCGGACACGTGAAGGGTCAGCCCCAGCATTTT. Its protein is CASSLAGHVKGQPQHF.

This sequence joins TRBV7-8 and TRBJ1-3, with D possibly being TRBD1 (5 bases). CDR1 and CDR2 from the germline V gene are SGHVS and FQNEAQ. V was shortened by 5 bases and J by 0 bases, with 17 bases between the two germline ends. The CDR3 loop spans 17 amino acids. Here the CDR3 DNA reads TGTGCCAGCAGCCACGTTCGTGAGACAGACTCTGGAAACACCATATATTTT. Translated, it gives CASSHVRETDSGNTIYF.

The rearrangement links TRBV6-5 to TRBJ1-2, with D maybe TRBD1 (6 bases). Germline CDR1 and CDR2: MNHEY and SVGAGI. This CDR3 is built from 14 residues. The germline V and J ends were trimmed by 6 bases and 7 bases, with 18 bases remaining between them. The DNA of the CDR3 is TGTGCCAGCAGGAGACCTACAGGGTTCGGTGGCTACACCTTC. It codes for CASRRPTGFGGYTF.

The chain is built from TRBV11-3 and TRBJ2-1, with TRBD1 matching over 7 bases. J gave up 0 bases and V 8 bases, and 7 bases lay outside the gene matches. CDR1 and CDR2 from the germline V gene are SGHNT and YENEEA. This CDR3 region has 15 residues. The CDR3 here is CASGLGGNSYNEQFF. Here the CDR3 DNA reads TGTGCCAGCGGCCTAGGGGGCAACTCCTACAATGAGCAGTTCTTC.

CDR3: CASSHGAGGTDTQYF. DNA for the CDR3: TGTGCCAGCAGCCACGGGGCAGGAGGCACAGATACGCAGTATTTT. The V gene is TRBV7-3, the J gene TRBJ2-3; D is possibly TRBD1 or TRBD2 (5 bases each). Per the germline V gene, CDR1 is SGHTA and CDR2 is FQGTGA. V was trimmed by 5 bases and J by 1 base, leaving 13 bases between them. The CDR3 sequence is 15 residues long.

The rearrangement uses TRBV7-2 and TRBJ2-5; D unresolved. The germline V gene has CDR1 SGHTA and CDR2 FQGNSA. Trimming left V 1 base short and J 2 bases short, with 5 bases between. The CDR3 is 13 residues long. CDR3 loop: CASSLGRQETQYF. CDR3 coding DNA: TGTGCCAGCAGCTTAGGCAGACAAGAGACCCAGTACTTC.

This rearrangement joins TRBV7-8 to TRBJ2-1, with 7 bases that match TRBD1. Trimming removed 5 bases from V and 6 bases from J; junction bases left unmatched: 10. The CDR3 is 15 amino acids. Germline-derived CDR1 and CDR2 are SGHVS and FQNEAQ. CDR3 in DNA: TGTGCCAGCAGCGTTACAGGGGAACGGGGCAATGAGCAGTTCTTC. Its protein product is CASSVTGERGNEQFF.

This clone was seen just once. This chain connects TRBV3-1 (or the pseudogene TRBV3-2) to TRBJ1-2; D call uncertain. This CDR3 spans 13 amino acids. The V end lost 4 bases, the J end lost 5 bases, and 11 bases lay between the germline ends. The germline gives CDR1 LGHDT, CDR2 YNNKEL (reference sequence). For the CDR3, the DNA is TGTGCCAGCAGCCCCCACGGGGAATATGGCTACACCTTC. Translated, it gives CASSPHGEYGYTF.

The CDR3 DNA follows: TGTGCCAGCAGCTTCCAGGGGAACACTGAAGCTTTCTTT. The encoded protein is CASSFQGNTEAFF. The chain carries TRBV7-9 and TRBJ1-1; TRBD1 is a possible D gene (5 bases). V gave up 3 bases and J gave up 1 base, with 6 bases separating them. Germline-derived CDR1 and CDR2 are SEHNR and FQNEAQ (reference sequence). The CDR3 length is 13 residues.